The T cell receptor beta chain under discussion was sequenced for a study of blood T cells in healthy people across ages (dated by TCRdb to about 2015). Concerning the study at large: Template switching captured roughly one uniquely barcoded TCR beta cDNA molecule per two T cells in model experiments. Two additional independent replicas of 1 million unique cDNA reads from the same blood draw were analyzed for two donors (one aged 18 to 30 and one aged 80 or older). Using deep sequencing normalized with unique cDNA molecular identifiers, the study measured how TCR beta repertoire diversity changes with age. Donors were grouped into four age groups: young (average about 15 years), middle-aged (39), aged (62) and long-lived (just over 80). To avoid experimental bias, donors of different ages were distributed randomly across sequencing lanes.

Remarks on this clonotype: Its target antigen remains unknown. Base qualities are not provided; no much larger clone lies one nucleotide away.

Based on the germline V gene, the CDR1 and CDR2 sequences are SGHTA and FQGNSA. The cysteine opens and the phenylalanine closes a CDR3 of 15 amino acids. Only the CDR3 DNA stays, 45 bases, in frame from base 1. Summary of the overall study and its limitations: Estimates of total diversity from one million sequenced T cells were regarded as lower bounds and underestimates. Observed TCR beta diversity correlated strongly with the percentage of naive T cells measured by flow cytometry. The CMV infection status of donors was not known, potentially confounding age-related changes in expanded clonotypes. Since profiling was done on bulk unsorted PBMCs, naive and antigen-experienced compartments could not be conclusively compared. The long-lived group showed more naive CD4+ T cells, fewer expanded clones and increased TCR diversity than the aged group, suggesting age selection. Observed TCR beta diversity per million T cells fell roughly linearly with age, and a significant reduction was already apparent by age approximately 41.

The method behind the library was 5' RACE. Reads for this sample came from an Illumina HiSeq 2500. The second PCR ran for about 7 to 11 cycles and used a J-beta primer mix along with a sample-barcoded 5' primer. A unique molecular identifier was introduced onto each TCR beta cDNA molecule by a template-switch 5' adaptor carrying 12 random nucleotides. At least 3 million CDR3-containing paired-end reads were obtained from each sample. First-strand cDNA synthesis was performed from all RNA using the Mint cDNA synthesis kit, with priming by a TRBC-specific oligonucleotide. Following uracil-DNA glycosylase treatment, all cDNA underwent a first 18-cycle PCR with the universal primers M1SS and BC2_uni_R. On the study's bioinformatics: Each sample was normalized by randomly selecting 1 million high-quality reads, each carrying a distinct molecular identifier. Reads sharing molecular identifiers were discarded rather than binned into consensus sequences. CDR3 identification, clonotype clustering and error correction used MiTCR with a Q25 quality threshold and the strictest error-elimination algorithm. Lower-bound total TCR beta diversity was estimated with a nonparametric unseen species model using Euler transformation. The public reads were quality trimmed at Q25 with fastp and then assembled into clones with MiXCR by TCRdb, keeping productive beta chains. Under each unique CDR3 protein, matching rows form one entry showing the most common genes and DNA. For this entry, the V and J calls and clone size follow TCRdb and not the study's own pipeline. The sample profile shows 1.2 million to 1.5 million distinct CDR3 sequences; 55% to 75% of them were found once. Approximately 7% of the sample lies in the top ten.

Donors were about 36 systemically healthy Caucasian individuals from Russia aged roughly 6 to 90 years. Around 9.7 milliliters of peripheral blood were collected from each donor into EDTA-treated Vacutainer tubes. Ficoll-Paque density-gradient centrifugation was used to isolate PBMCs, with at least 6 million obtained per sample. Total RNA was extracted from PBMCs with Trizol reagent, with at least 5 micrograms obtained per sample. For every donor, flow cytometry on a PBMC aliquot measured the percentage of naive CD45RAhigh/CD27high T cells. This TCR derives from a man younger than 35 in good health. Sample: blood. The V and J segments used are TRBV7-2 and TRBJ2-2; TRBD1 might be the D gene, on 5 matching bases. The last part of the DNA fits TRBJ1-5 better; the J call may be wrong. CDR3 protein: CASSFTGRDIQPQHF. The bases read TGTGCCAGCAGCTTTACGGGACGGGATATCCAGCCCCAGCATTTT.